The 29 T cell receptor beta chains given below trace back to one sample, sequenced in a study of cytomegalovirus exposure and HLA in healthy donors. This PCR relied on a set of 60 Vbeta primers and 13 Jbeta primers. Some clones are missing from TCRdb's copy, which holds only in-frame ones; the method was immunoSEQ multiplex PCR. The table has over 150,000 clones, approximately 85% seen once. The sample consisted of PBMCs. The source of these receptors is a girl between 10 and 17 years old in good health and CMV-seropositive.

This clone was counted once. This sequence joins TRBV27 and TRBJ2-2, with TRBD1 as a possible D gene (5 bases). The CDR3 is made up of 16 amino acids. The V and J ends lost 2 bases and 3 bases respectively, with 13 bases between them. CDR1 is MNHEY and CDR2 is SMNVEV in the germline V gene (reference sequence). As DNA, the CDR3 is TGTGCCAGCAGTTTAGTCAGGGCCCCCCACACCGGGGAGCTGTTTTTT. Its translation: CASSLVRAPHTGELFF.

The chain uses TRBV29-1 and TRBJ2-1; D possibly corresponds to TRBD2 (7 bases). The germline V and J ends were trimmed by 0 bases and 0 bases, with 15 bases remaining between them. The germline V gene has CDR1 SQVTM and CDR2 ANQGSEA. The CDR3 has 17 amino acids. The CDR3 reads CSVEEPGGESSYNEQFF. CDR3 nucleotide sequence: TGCAGCGTTGAAGAGCCGGGGGGCGAAAGCTCCTACAATGAGCAGTTCTTC.

This chain connects TRBV19 to TRBJ2-7, with 7 bases lining up with TRBD1. Germline CDR1 reads LNHDA; CDR2 reads SQIVND (reference sequence). J lost 6 bases, V lost 4 bases, and 12 bases had no gene match. The CDR3 is 15 residues long. CDR3 DNA: TGTGCCAGTAGTAAAGCCGGCAAGGGGGCATCCGAGCAGTACTTC. This gives the protein CASSKAGKGASEQYF.

Written as DNA, the CDR3 is TGCGCCAGCAGCTTGCACAGTGGCACAGATACGCAGTATTTT. It is translated as CASSLHSGTDTQYF. The chain combines TRBV5-1 with TRBJ2-3; no clear D gene. The germline V gene has CDR1 SGHRS and CDR2 YFSETQ. V was shortened by 1 base and J by 1 base, with 7 bases between the two germline ends. There are 14 residues in the CDR3.

The DNA of the CDR3 is TGTGCCAGTAGTTTTGGGGGCATGAGCTACACCTTC. Translating gives CASSFGGMSYTF. This chain links TRBV19 with TRBJ1-2; weak D call: TRBD1 (6 bases). With 5 bases removed from V and 9 bases from J, the gap between germline ends came to 13 bases. The germline gives CDR1 LNHDA, CDR2 SQIVND (reference sequence). The CDR3 is 12 amino acids.

This chain uses TRBV4-2 with TRBJ1-2; tentative D call: TRBD1 (5 bases). V was pared by 0 bases and J by 8 bases, with 22 bases between. This CDR3 is built from 17 residues. Looked up from germline, CDR1 is LGHNA and CDR2 is YNFKEQ. CDR3 nucleotide sequence: TGTGCCAGCAGCCAAGACTCCACATCAGGGCGTGCGCGAGGCTACACCTTC. It encodes CASSQDSTSGRARGYTF.

The V call is TRBV11-2, the J call TRBJ1-3; D is uncertain. The germline gives CDR1 SGHAT, CDR2 FQNNGV. The CDR3 runs 14 residues. V was cut by 2 bases and J by 4 bases, with 9 bases left in between. The CDR3 region has the DNA TGTGCCAGCAGCTTATACAGTTCAGGAAACACCATATATTTT. This encodes CASSLYSSGNTIYF.

The CDR3: CASSVGGANTGELFF. In DNA, the CDR3 is TGTGCCAGCAGCGTAGGGGGCGCGAACACCGGGGAGCTGTTTTTT. The J gene is TRBJ2-2, the V gene TRBV9; D is perhaps TRBD1 (5 bases). CDR1 is SGDLS and CDR2 is YYNGEE in the germline V gene. This CDR3 is built from 15 residues. Between the trimmed V and J ends, which lost 0 bases and 0 bases, there was a span of 6 bases.

This clone was recorded only once. J is TRBJ2-3 and V is TRBV15; 8 nucleotides line up with TRBD1. This CDR3 is 15 amino acids long. Germline lookup yields CDR1 LNHNV and CDR2 YYDKDF (reference sequence). V shed 2 bases and J 4 bases; nucleotides not matched to a gene: 5. CDR3 in DNA: TGTGCCACCAGCAGACCGGACAGGGATGCAGATACGCAGTATTTT. Amino acid sequence: CATSRPDRDADTQYF.

This clone appeared once. The chain has TRBV6-6 and TRBJ2-1; D is perhaps TRBD2 (7 bases). V lost 5 bases, J lost 7 bases, and 15 bases lay in between. CDR3 length equals 14 residues. The germline V gene encodes CDR1 MNHNY and CDR2 SVGAGI (reference sequence). As DNA, the CDR3 is TGTGCCAGCAGTAGGGGGGGGCGATTGAATGAGCAGTTCTTC. Translated, it gives CASSRGGRLNEQFF.

The chain combines TRBV15 with TRBJ1-2, with D possibly being TRBD1 (6 bases). The CDR3 spans 16 residues. V was shortened by 2 bases and J by 4 bases, with 17 bases between the two germline ends. Germline-derived CDR1 and CDR2 are LNHNV and YYDKDF (reference sequence). CDR3 loop: CATSRPEQGPGYGYTF. CDR3 coding DNA: TGTGCCACCAGCAGACCCGAACAGGGACCCGGCTATGGCTACACCTTC. The full variable domain, with the rest looked up from reference TRBV15 and TRBJ1-2, is DAMVIQNPRYQVTQFGKPVTLSCSQTLNHNVMYWYQQKSSQAPKLLFHYYDKDFNNEADTPDNFQSRRPNTSFCFLDIRSPGLGDTAMYLCATSRPEQGPGYGYTFGSGTRLTVV.

Here the CDR3 reads CASSPPGTGSNEQYF. In DNA form, the CDR3 reads TGTGCCAGCTCACCACCCGGGACAGGGAGCAACGAGCAGTACTTC. The genes are TRBV18 and TRBJ2-7; TRBD1 agrees at 9 bases. CDR3 length equals 15 residues. CDR1 and CDR2 from the germline V gene are KGHSH and LQKENI. V trimming: 0 bases; J trimming: 5 bases; junction bases outside the gene matches: 5.

This chain uses TRBV7-6 with TRBJ2-1, with TRBD1 matching 8 bases. Germline CDR1 reads SGHVS; CDR2 reads FNYEAQ. This CDR3 contains 15 residues. J lost 8 bases, V lost 5 bases, and 11 bases had no gene match. DNA of the CDR3: TGTGCCAGCAGCGTCGGACAGGGCCATTGGGATGAGCAGTTCTTC. Protein sequence: CASSVGQGHWDEQFF.

The V gene is TRBV5-4, the J gene TRBJ2-3; 11 bases align to TRBD2. The CDR3 spans 15 residues. V was pared by 4 bases and J by 0 bases, with 1 base of the junction left unmatched. CDR1 is SGHNT and CDR2 is YYREEE in the germline V gene (reference sequence). The CDR3 loop is CASSRLAGSTDTQYF. CDR3 sequence (DNA): TGTGCCAGCAGCCGACTAGCGGGGAGCACAGATACGCAGTATTTT.

This chain joins TRBV11-2 and TRBJ2-5; 9 bases agree with TRBD1. V shed 4 bases and J 5 bases; nucleotides not matched to a gene: 11. CDR3 size: 16 residues. Germline CDR1 and CDR2: SGHAT and FQNNGV. CDR3: CASSSWTGDEGETQYF. The CDR3 DNA follows: TGTGCCAGCAGCTCCTGGACAGGGGACGAGGGTGAGACCCAGTACTTC.

This clone has a handful of counts. Other DNA sequences from this sample encode an identical CDR3 as well. V gene TRBV27 combines with J gene TRBJ1-2; TRBD1 aligns across 11 bases. The V segment lost 4 bases and the J segment 3 bases; nucleotides outside the gene matches: 1. The CDR3 covers 14 residues. Germline-derived CDR1 and CDR2 are MNHEY and SMNVEV (reference sequence). CDR3 nucleotides: TGTGCCAGCAGTTGGACAGGGGGCGACTATGGCTACACCTTC. Amino acid sequence: CASSWTGGDYGYTF.

The V and J genes are TRBV6-5 and TRBJ1-2; D is undetermined. V lost 4 bases, J lost 5 bases, and 17 bases lay in between. The CDR3 consists of 15 residues. Germline V gives CDR1 MNHEY, CDR2 SVGAGI. The CDR3 sequence: CASSSPARVLYGYTF. DNA of the CDR3: TGTGCCAGCAGTTCCCCGGCGAGGGTGCTATATGGCTACACCTTC.

This clone was observed a handful of times. This chain uses TRBV7-8 with TRBJ1-2; D is perhaps TRBD1 (5 bases). V lost 3 bases to trimming and J lost 7 bases, with 9 bases between them. Germline-derived CDR1 and CDR2 are SGHVS and FQNEAQ. The CDR3 totals 12 residues. The CDR3 is CASSFQGGGYTF. The CDR3 coding sequence is TGTGCCAGCAGCTTCCAGGGAGGTGGCTACACCTTC.

The chain is built from TRBV9 and TRBJ1-3, with 7 bases lining up with TRBD1. Germline V gene data show CDR1 as SGDLS and CDR2 as YYNGEE. J gave up 0 bases and V 10 bases, and 7 bases lay outside the gene matches. The CDR3 has 14 amino acids. The CDR3 protein is CASADRPSGNTIYF. CDR3 DNA: TGTGCCTCAGCGGACAGGCCCTCTGGAAACACCATATATTTT.

The chain links TRBV5-1 to TRBJ1-4; 9 bases match TRBD1. The germline CDR1 and CDR2 sequences are SGHRS and YFSETQ. The CDR3 length is 15 residues. Losses at the gene ends were 3 bases for V and 0 bases for J; bases not matched to a gene: 0. CDR3 sequence: CASSWDRATNEKLFF. The CDR3 bases are TGCGCCAGCAGCTGGGACAGGGCAACTAATGAAAAACTGTTTTTT.

V is TRBV5-1 and J is TRBJ1-4; tentatively, D is TRBD1 (5 bases). Trimming left V 7 bases short and J 0 bases short, with 10 bases between. This CDR3 spans 14 amino acids. CDR1 is SGHRS, CDR2 YFSETQ, per germline. As DNA, the CDR3 is TGCGCCAGCGCGGGGGGGGCAACTAATGAAAAACTGTTTTTT. It is translated as CASAGGATNEKLFF.

This clone was seen once. This chain uses TRBV6-6 with TRBJ2-1; 8 bases line up with TRBD1. The length of the CDR3 is 16 residues. The V gene end was trimmed by 8 bases and the J gene end by 3 bases; junction bases not matched to a gene: 12. Germline V gives CDR1 MNHNY, CDR2 SVGAGI (reference sequence). This CDR3 reads CASFKARTGHYNEQFF. The CDR3 DNA reads TGTGCCAGCTTTAAAGCGAGGACAGGGCACTACAATGAGCAGTTCTTC.

The rearrangement uses TRBV5-5 and TRBJ2-7; the D is unclear. This CDR3 is built from 11 residues. Germline values: CDR1 SGHKS, CDR2 YYEKEE (reference sequence). Trimming removed 6 bases from V and 2 bases from J, with 6 bases in between. In nucleotides, the CDR3 is TGTGCCAGCACCCATGCCTACGAGCAGTACTTC. It translates to CASTHAYEQYF.

The CDR3 protein is CASSEQGISYEQYF. CDR3 bases: TGTGCCAGCAGTGAACAGGGGATCTCCTACGAGCAGTACTTC. The chain carries TRBV2 and TRBJ2-7, with D possibly TRBD1 on 6 matching bases. This CDR3 comprises 14 residues. V lost 2 bases and J 0 bases, leaving 8 bases between the germline ends. Germline assignment: CDR1 SNHLY and CDR2 FYNNEI.

The CDR3: CASSSAERPPGELFF. The CDR3 DNA follows: TGTGCCAGCAGTTCAGCCGAGCGGCCCCCCGGGGAGCTGTTTTTT. The genes are TRBV11-3 and TRBJ2-2; tentatively, D is TRBD2 (5 bases). The V and J ends lost 6 bases and 6 bases respectively, with 17 bases between them. The CDR3 extends over 15 amino acids. The germline gives CDR1 SGHNT, CDR2 YENEEA.

The chain combines TRBV7-2 with TRBJ2-7, with a possible D match to TRBD2 (5 bases). The V and J ends lost 5 bases and 7 bases respectively, with 18 bases between them. Germline-derived CDR1 and CDR2 are SGHTA and FQGNSA. The length of the CDR3 is 14 residues. For the CDR3, the DNA is TGTGCCAGCAGCCCCCGGGGAGTTTCATGGGAGCAGTACTTC. It codes for CASSPRGVSWEQYF. The whole variable domain, filled in from reference TRBV7-2 and TRBJ2-7, reads GAGVSQSPSNKVTEKGKDVELRCDPISGHTALYWYRQSLGQGLEFLIYFQGNSAPDKSGLPSDRFSAERTGGSVSTLTIQRTQQEDSAVYLCASSPRGVSWEQYFGPGTRLTVT.

The V gene is TRBV9, the J gene TRBJ1-2; D unresolved. V lost 5 bases and J 4 bases, leaving 12 bases between the germline ends. The CDR3 has 13 amino acids. Germline CDR1 reads SGDLS; CDR2 reads YYNGEE. Written as DNA, the CDR3 is TGTGCCAGCAGTGCCGGCGGGAGCTATGGCTACACCTTC. Translated, it gives CASSAGGSYGYTF. Combining the CDR3 with reference TRBV9 and TRBJ1-2 gives the whole variable domain DSGVTQTPKHLITATGQRVTLRCSPRSGDLSVYWYQQSLDQGLQFLIQYYNGEERAKGNILERFSAQQFPDLHSELNLSSLELGDSALYFCASSAGGSYGYTFGSGTRLTVV.

The rearrangement joins TRBV27 to TRBJ2-6, with D possibly matching TRBD1 (6 bases). Germline loops: CDR1 MNHEY, CDR2 SMNVEV (reference sequence). The V end was cut by 8 bases, the J end by 2 bases, with 16 bases between. This CDR3 is 16 amino acids long. Here the CDR3 reads CASAGTSFTGANVLTF. Here the CDR3 DNA reads TGTGCCAGCGCCGGGACATCCTTCACTGGGGCCAACGTCCTGACTTTC. The whole variable domain, filled in from reference TRBV27 and TRBJ2-6, reads EAQVTQNPRYLITVTGKKLTVTCSQNMNHEYMSWYRQDPGLGLRQIYYSMNVEVTDKGDVPEGYKVSRKEKRNFPLILESPSPNQTSLYFCASAGTSFTGANVLTFGAGSRLTVL.

This clone was observed a handful of times. The chain links TRBV29-1 to TRBJ2-7; 10 bases fit TRBD2. The CDR3 has 13 amino acids. The ends lost 6 bases at V and 4 bases at J; junction bases unmatched: 6. Germline V gives CDR1 SQVTM, CDR2 ANQGSEA. For the CDR3, the DNA is TGCAGCGTACTACTAGCGGGGCGATACGAGCAGTACTTC. The encoded protein is CSVLLAGRYEQYF.